The clone carrying this T cell receptor (beta chain) was counted between two and nine times. What it binds is unknown. At one end, the junction sequence differs from germline, possibly due to a read error. Unique molecular identifiers tagged the TCRbeta library. MiXCR, applied by TCRdb to the PCR reads, yields one record per CDR3 protein. The sample yields 97,000 or so distinct CDR3 sequences, roughly 6% seen once. The data were taken from a study of T-cell reconstitution after alpha-beta-depleted transplantation in children. General study results and limits: T cells produced anew were the main source of T-cell counts and diversity one year after transplant. Alpha-beta T cells present about two months after transplant were reported to originate from several hundred expanded graft clones.

Looked up from germline, CDR1 is SGHRS and CDR2 is YFSETQ. The CDR3 runs 18 residues. The chain employs TRBV5-1 and TRBJ2-2, with 12 bases matching TRBD2. The receptor was isolated from a female patient between 2 and 10 years old who had a stem cell transplant for Fanconi anemia, so the T cells may come from the graft donor. The sequencing used PBMCs, mostly from graft donor cells, collected 60 days after TCRalphabeta/CD19-depleted stem cell transplant. The CDR3 nucleotides read TGCGCCAGCAGGTTGGCCCAGCTACTAGCGGGAGGAACCGGGGAGCTGTTTTTT. As protein: CASRLAQLLAGGTGELFF.